The clone carrying this T cell receptor (beta chain) came up a few times. What it binds is not known. The sample is drawn from a study of Ad26.COV2.S vaccination and SARS-CoV-2 variants. Study-level information: Intramuscular Ad26.COV2.S doses were given once or twice, 56 days apart.

Clones were sequenced by immunoSEQ multiplex PCR, and TCRdb holds only the in-frame ones, with some missing. This sample has about 350,000 clones, with around 84% found just once. This sample's treatment: roughly 19 received Ad26.COV2.S at low or high dose, single or two shots; five or six received placebo; per-sample allocation not given. At day 63 after the first vaccine or placebo injection, samples were drawn. The study, taken as a whole, reports: Following vaccination, spike-specific CD8+ and CD4+ T cell responses reportedly exhibited substantial breadth.

The sequence came from a person between 18 and 65 years old who received the Ad26.COV2.S COVID-19 vaccine or a placebo. The sample in question was peripheral blood, obtained in a trial of Ad26.COV2.S vaccine versus placebo.

CDR3 coding DNA: TGTGCCACCGGGAAAACGAACACCGGGGAGCTGTTTTTT. This gives the protein CATGKTNTGELFF. J is TRBJ2-2 and V is TRBV19; D is perhaps TRBD2 (5 bases). Per germline, CDR1 LNHDA and CDR2 SQIVND (reference sequence). This CDR3 contains 13 residues. V lost 10 bases and J lost 0, with 9 bases in between.